The rows below give T cell receptor beta chains drawn from one sample of a study of shared clonotypes between healthy human individuals. Assay: immunoSEQ multiplex PCR; the TCRdb copy retains only in-frame clones and omits some. The repertoire holds roughly 2.1 million clones, 85% to 95% seen once, with 1.5% to 2% in the top ten. Sequences were obtained from naive CD8+ T cells from PBMCs. The source is a man aged 18 to 29 in good health. Some clones in this sample may be carry-over from other donors' samples. CDR3s include the opening cysteine and the closing phenylalanine or tryptophan. The order of the fields is D gene, clone size, J gene, V gene, CDR3 DNA, CDR3 protein. The D gene is left open where the match is weak. The size of a clone is reported for some rows only, either as once, few or many, or as a class for expanded clones.

>-|-|TRBJ2-5|TRBV6-6
TGTGCCAGCAGTCCCTGGGGTGCCCAAGAGACCCAGTACTTC
CASSPWGAQETQYF
>TRBD2|once|TRBJ2-7|TRBV19
TGTGCCAGTAGCCGGTTCACGCGGGAGGGCCTTTCCTACGAGCAGTACTTC
CASSRFTREGLSYEQYF
>-|few|TRBJ1-1|TRBV29-1
TGCAGCGTTGAATCTCGGGTGTCGGGAACCCACATGAACACTGAAGCTTTCTTT
CSVESRVSGTHMNTEAFF
>-|-|TRBJ1-2|TRBV28
TGTGCCAGCAGTTCGAGGACGGACGGACATGGCTACACCTTC
CASSSRTDGHGYTF
>TRBD1|-|TRBJ2-3|TRBV12-5
TGTGCTAGTGGCATCGGGACAGTGCACACAGATACGCAGTATTTT
CASGIGTVHTDTQYF
>TRBD2|-|TRBJ2-7|TRBV7-9
TGTGCCAGCAGCTCCGGGACTAGCGGGCCGACCTACGAGCAGTACTTC
CASSSGTSGPTYEQYF
>-|-|TRBJ2-7|TRBV4-3
TGCGCCAGCAGCCAGGAGCGGCTCAGCTCCTACGAGCAGTACTTC
CASSQERLSSYEQYF
>-|-|TRBJ2-1|TRBV5-4
TGTGCCAGCAGCTTGTTGGGTAGCGGATACAATGAGCAGTTCTTC
CASSLLGSGYNEQFF
>TRBD2|-|TRBJ2-5|TRBV4-1
TGCGCCAGCAGCCTACCGGGACTAGCGGGCCCAGGGCGCGAGACCCAGTACTTC
CASSLPGLAGPGRETQYF
>-|-|TRBJ2-3|TRBV27
TGTGCCAGCAGTAACTCGTCCCGGGCGCAGTATTTT
CASSNSSRAQYF
>-|-|TRBJ2-7|TRBV28
TGTGCCACGGGCGGGGAGGTAACCCACGAGCAGTACTTC
CATGGEVTHEQYF
>-|-|TRBJ1-5|TRBV27
TGTGCCAGACTCCAGGGGACCCATCAGCCCCAGCATTTT
CARLQGTHQPQHF
>-|-|TRBJ1-2|TRBV7-9
TGTGCCAGCAGCTTAAACGGGCTCCTGGGCCTCTATGGCTACACCTTC
CASSLNGLLGLYGYTF
>TRBD1|-|TRBJ1-3|TRBV28
TGTGCCAGCAGCCCCGACAGGGGAAAGGTTATAAGGGCTGGAAACACCATATATTTT
CASSPDRGKVIRAGNTIYF
>TRBD2|-|TRBJ2-3|TRBV9
TGTGCCAGCAGCGCCAGCGGGGGGCGCACAGATACGCAGTATTTT
CASSASGGRTDTQYF
>TRBD2|-|TRBJ2-7|TRBV7-6
TGTGCCAGCAGCTTAGGGACTAGCGGGACCCCTCGAGAGCAGTACTTC
CASSLGTSGTPREQYF
>-|once|TRBJ2-5|TRBV7-2
TGTGCCAGCACCCTGGAATCACAAGAGACCCAGTACTTC
CASTLESQETQYF
>TRBD1|-|TRBJ2-7|TRBV18
TGTGCCAGCTCACTGACACCGGGACAGGGGGGGTACGAGCAGTACTTC
CASSLTPGQGGYEQYF
>-|-|TRBJ2-3|TRBV28
TGTGCTACAATGGGAGAGTTCAACACAGATACGCAGTATTTT
CATMGEFNTDTQYF
>-|-|TRBJ1-1|TRBV6-6
TGTGCCAGCAGTTACGCCGGGGGGAACACTGAAGCTTTCTTT
CASSYAGGNTEAFF
>-|-|TRBJ1-1|TRBV5-6
TGTGCCAGTTCTTCTAACACTGAAGCTTTCTTT
CASSSNTEAFF
>-|-|TRBJ1-1|TRBV5-6
TGTGCCAGCAGCTTGCGGGGGACTGAAGCTTTCTTT
CASSLRGTEAFF
>TRBD2|once|TRBJ2-1|TRBV7-3
TGTGCCAGCAGCTCTAGCGGGGCCGCCTCCTACAATGAGCAGTTCTTC
CASSSSGAASYNEQFF
>-|few|TRBJ1-4|TRBV7-9
TGTGCCAGCAGCTTCCCCAACGTGGGTGAAAAACTGTTTTTT
CASSFPNVGEKLFF
>TRBD2|-|TRBJ2-1|TRBV27
TGTGCCAGCTGCCAAATTCTAGCGGGAGGGCCTAGTGAGCAGTTCTTC
CASCQILAGGPSEQFF
>-|-|TRBJ1-5|TRBV28
TGTGCCAGCAGTTTATATTTCCGACATCAGCCCCAGCATTTT
CASSLYFRHQPQHF
>TRBD2|-|TRBJ2-7|TRBV5-6
TGTGCCAGCACCACAGCGGGGGCCGCCTACGAGCAGTACTTC
CASTTAGAAYEQYF
>-|-|TRBJ2-7|TRBV27
TGTGCCAGCAGTTTATCGGACAGCTCGTGGGAGCAGTACTTC
CASSLSDSSWEQYF
>-|-|TRBJ2-2|TRBV20-1
TGCAGTGCTAGGGGTGGGGAGCTGTTTTTT
CSARGGELFF
>-|-|TRBJ2-1|TRBV7-9
TGTGCCAGCAGCTTAGTTTCGCTACTAGTTAACACCTACAATGAGCAGTTCTTC
CASSLVSLLVNTYNEQFF
>TRBD1|few|TRBJ2-7|TRBV19
TGTGCCAGTAGTATCGGCCAGGGGGCCTACGAGCAGTACTTC
CASSIGQGAYEQYF
>-|-|TRBJ2-5|TRBV14
TGTGCCAGCAGCCCATACGGGATCCAAGAGACCCAGTACTTC
CASSPYGIQETQYF
>-|-|TRBJ2-7|TRBV7-9
TGTGCCAGCAGCTTGGAGGACCTAGAGCAGTACTTC
CASSLEDLEQYF
>-|-|TRBJ2-7|TRBV15
TGTGCCACCAGCAGAGCTGAGGACAGCTACGAGCAGTACTTC
CATSRAEDSYEQYF
>-|-|TRBJ1-2|TRBV19
TGTGCCAGTAGTATTGACGCAGGGGTTAATGGCTACACCTTC
CASSIDAGVNGYTF
>-|-|TRBJ1-2|TRBV30
TGTGCCTGGAGTGTAGTCGTTAGCGGGGGGGGCTACACCTTC
CAWSVVVSGGGYTF
>-|-|TRBJ2-1|TRBV29-1
TGCAGCATGGGGACTGCATCCTACAATGAGCAGTTCTTC
CSMGTASYNEQFF
>TRBD2|-|TRBJ2-2|TRBV5-6
TGTGCCAGCAGCTTACTAGCGGGAGTCTCCGGGGAGCTGTTTTTT
CASSLLAGVSGELFF
>-|-|TRBJ1-2|TRBV4-3
TGCGCCAGCAGCCCCTCCAGCAGGGCAGGCGATGGCTACACCTTC
CASSPSSRAGDGYTF
>-|-|TRBJ2-1|TRBV9
TGTGCCAGCAGCGTGCAGGGGCCTTTGAATGAGCAGTTCTTC
CASSVQGPLNEQFF
>-|-|TRBJ2-3|TRBV7-2
TGTGCCAGCAGCTTCACTAGCTTTAGTACAGATACGCAGTATTTT
CASSFTSFSTDTQYF